The sequence of this T cell receptor (beta chain) was determined in a study of blood T cell repertoires in COVID-19. There are 17 residues in the CDR3. In germline, CDR1 is SGHRS, CDR2 YFSETQ. J was trimmed by 2 bases and V by 4 bases; bases with no gene match: 14. Method: immunoSEQ multiplex PCR; TCRdb's copy keeps in-frame clones and lacks some. The data contain about 44,000 clones, approximately 89% of them singletons. The sample taken for sequencing was peripheral blood. The receptor was isolated from a woman between 40 and 50 years old with acute or convalescent COVID-19. The rearrangement links TRBV5-1 to TRBJ2-7; 8 bases agree with TRBD1. CDR3 in amino acids: CASSRGTGQGTTYEQYF. The CDR3 DNA reads TGCGCCAGCAGCCGAGGGACCGGACAGGGTACTACCTACGAGCAGTACTTC.